The next 7 T cell receptor beta chains were all read from a single sample in a study of tissue T cells after allogeneic stem cell transplantation (dated 2022 in TCRdb). The library was generated by the immunoSEQ multiplex PCR assay. The table comes from immuneACCESS by way of TCRdb, which keeps in-frame sequences with V and J called. Part of the clones is missing from these tables; in studies checked, under half for an unresolved V gene and the rest for unknown reasons. In this sample the table shows about 22,000 clones, 72% of which occur a single time. The ten largest clonotypes hold around 0.66% of the sample. The specimen sequenced was spleen. These receptors were collected from a female BALB/c mouse in good health. With respect to MHC, this strain carries the haplotype H2-d.

As concerns this clone: The germline and genes are mouse ones. Sequencing ends 1 residue short of the CDR3 end; the germline J gene provides the rest. This chain connects TRBV19 to TRBJ2-1; 10 bases are a match to TRBD2. V lost 3 bases and J lost 6; bases outside the gene matches: 3. Germline assignment: CDR1 FNHDT and CDR2 SITEND (reference sequence). The CDR3 runs to 14 residues. The CDR3 sequence: CASSTWGGRAEQFF. Incomplete CDR3 DNA: TGTGCCAGCAGTACCTGGGGGGGCCGTGCTGAGCAGTTC. The whole variable domain, remainder taken from reference TRBV19 and TRBJ2-1, is GGIITQTPKFLIGQEGQKLTLKCQQNFNHDTMYWYRQDSGKGLRLIYYSITENDLQKGDLSEGYDASREKKSSFSLTVTSAQKNEMAVFLCASSTWGGRAEQFFGPGTRLTVL.

Details on this clone: Gene names follow the mouse nomenclature. The DNA ends 1 residue before the CDR3 does, and the rest of the CDR3 is filled in from the germline J gene. V and J are TRBV29 and TRBJ2-3; D not certain. This CDR3 comprises 14 residues. Trimming left V 5 bases short and J 0 bases short, with 9 bases between. The germline CDR1 and CDR2 sequences are MSHET and SYDVDS. This CDR3 is CASSPPDSAETLYF. The CDR3 DNA, read in part, is TGTGCTAGCAGTCCCCCGGACAGTGCAGAAACGCTGTAT.

About this clone itself: Mouse gene names apply. CDR3 residues: CASSELGGDAETLYF. The CDR3 DNA, read in part, is TGTGCCAGCAGCGAACTGGGGGGTGATGCAGAAACGCTGTAT. The V and J genes are TRBV4 and TRBJ2-3; 9 bases map to TRBD2. The read terminates 1 residue before the CDR3 end, so the remaining end is supplied by the germline J gene. J lost 2 bases, V lost 5 bases, and 5 bases had no gene match. Germline assignment: CDR1 LGHDT and CDR2 YNNKQL (reference sequence). The CDR3 runs 15 residues. Looking up the rest from reference TRBV4 and TRBJ2-3 gives the full variable domain: ETAVFQTPNYHVTQVGNEVSFNCKQTLGHDTMYWYKQDSKKLLKIMFSYNNKQLIVNETVPRRFSPQSSDKAHLNLRIKSVEPEDSAVYLCASSELGGDAETLYFGSGTRLTVL.

Comments on this clone: All gene names here are mouse names. The read gets to within 1 residue of the CDR3 end, and the germline J gene fills in the rest. This chain links TRBV13-2 with TRBJ2-3, with TRBD2 matching 8 bases. Trimming took 2 bases from V and 1 from J; bases not matched to a gene: 0. This CDR3 is 14 amino acids long. Germline V gives CDR1 NNHNN, CDR2 SYGAGS (reference sequence). The part of the CDR3 DNA that was read is TGTGCCAGCGGTGAGACTGGGGGTGCAGAAACGCTGTAT. Amino acids: CASGETGGAETLY. The whole CDR3 sequence is CASGETGGAETLYF.

With respect to this clone: Gene names are the mouse ones. The read terminates 1 residue before the CDR3 end, so the remaining end is supplied by the germline J gene. The chain joins TRBV13-2 to TRBJ2-2; 10 nucleotides agree with TRBD2. This CDR3 comprises 14 residues. J gave up 2 bases and V 5 bases, and 0 bases lay outside the gene matches. The germline gives CDR1 NNHNN, CDR2 SYGAGS (reference sequence). The DNA read from the CDR3 is TGTGCCAGCGGGACTGGGGGGAACACCGGGCAGCTCTAC. Its protein product is CASGTGGNTGQLY. The whole CDR3 protein is CASGTGGNTGQLYF.

Of note for this clone: The germline and genes are mouse ones. The read ends 1 residue shy of where the CDR3 ends; the end is completed using the germline J gene. The rearrangement joins TRBV5 to TRBJ1-5, with D hard to call. Germline V gives CDR1 LGHNA, CDR2 YNLKQL (reference sequence). V was pared by 4 bases and J by 0 bases, with 7 bases between. This CDR3 has 14 residues. The part of the CDR3 DNA that was read is TGTGCCAGCAGCCCGACAAATAACAACCAGGCTCCGCTT. Amino acid sequence: CASSPTNNNQAPL. The CDR3, in full, reads CASSPTNNNQAPLF.

This clone was seen more than once but under ten times. Any gene name here is a mouse gene name. The read terminates 1 residue before the CDR3 end, so the remaining end is supplied by the germline J gene. The chain joins TRBV13-3 to TRBJ1-3; D perhaps matches TRBD1 (5 bases). Trimming took off 0 bases at V and 0 bases at J, with 7 bases between the two ends. Per the germline V gene, CDR1 is NNHDY and CDR2 is SYVADS. This CDR3 spans 15 amino acids. The sequenced CDR3 bases are TGTGCCAGCAGTGATGGAAGGGGTTCTGGAAATACGCTCTAT. This translates into CASSDGRGSGNTLY. The whole CDR3 region reads CASSDGRGSGNTLYF.